This TCR beta chain emerged from a study of cytomegalovirus exposure and HLA in healthy donors. Regarding this clone: As yet, its antigen is unknown.

Healthy bone marrow donors supplied every sample. General observations from the study: With further analysis later on, most CMV-associated TCR beta chains appeared HLA-restricted. The study recorded 150 to 200 TCR beta chains that were cytomegalovirus-associated.

It was with 60 Vbeta and 13 Jbeta primers that the PCR ran. Sequenced by immunoSEQ multiplex PCR; TCRdb stores in-frame clones only, minus some. In the table there are roughly 250,000 clones, 80% of which are singletons. This CDR3 has 14 amino acids. With V trimmed by 3 bases and J by 2 bases, 4 bases remained unmatched. Germline V lookup: CDR1 SGHRS, CDR2 YFSETQ. This chain links TRBV5-1 with TRBJ2-5, with TRBD1 matching 7 bases. This TCR derives from a girl aged 2 to 10 in good health and CMV-seronegative. What was sequenced was PBMCs. The CDR3 reads CASSSTGSQETQYF. CDR3 coding DNA: TGCGCCAGCAGCTCGACAGGGTCACAAGAGACCCAGTACTTC.